This T cell receptor (beta chain) was retrieved from a study of human T cells and chemical hapten exposure. Overall study: Across samples, TCR yields varied, mostly owing to small differences in pooled library volumes. Overall study findings and caveats: TCRs exceeding a frequency of 1 in 1000 stayed unchanged under DPC sensitization.

Separate cDNA molecules received unique molecular identifiers, which the library attached to them. As handled by the study authors: Counts of TCRs in each sample centred on a median of about 99,000 and extended from around 25,000 to 690,000. TCRdb re-analysed the reads in MiXCR, keeping a single row per CDR3 protein. Clone size and V and J calls follow TCRdb, not the original study. There are 120,000 or so distinct CDR3 sequences in the sample; 6.5% to 10% occur only once, and about 1.4% lies in the top ten. This clonotype appeared a few times. Its matching antigen is unknown. Unfractionated whole blood yielded total RNA. Trimming took off 0 bases at V and 2 bases at J, with 5 bases between the two ends. The germline V gene encodes CDR1 SGHRS and CDR2 YFSETQ. The CDR3 consists of 13 residues.

Sequencing used whole blood. The sequence came from a human donor in good health. Some clones in this sample may be carry-over from other donors' samples. The chain is built from TRBV5-1 and TRBJ2-5; D gene unclear. CDR3 region: CASSLGVQETQYF. The CDR3 DNA reads TGCGCCAGCAGCTTGGGGGTACAAGAGACCCAGTACTTC.